One T cell receptor beta chain is described in this entry. The antigen remains unidentified. The length of the CDR3 is 17 residues. The germline CDR1 and CDR2 sequences are WSHSY and SAAADI. V was cut by 6 bases and J by 3 bases, with 22 bases left in between. This sample is drawn from a study of identifying expanded T cells in peripheral blood. During the collection period, no donor immune events like infections were recorded. The data were produced by immunoSEQ multiplex PCR, yet TCRdb's version contains in-frame clones alone and is incomplete. The sample yields over 45,000 clones, around 81% seen once. General study findings and limits: Differentially abundant clones: 1 to 1.5 between replicates, about 15 at approximately 13 days, less than 20 at four. Clone count variance between approximately two-week samples rose with total template count.

The sequenced sample was blood. This chain uses TRBV10-2 with TRBJ2-3; TRBD1 or TRBD2 may be the D gene (5 bases each). This sequence originates from a person between 18 and 75 years old in good health. CDR3 sequence (DNA): TGCGCCAGCAGCGACCCTGGGGGATACCTCCCTACAGATACGCAGTATTTT. Protein: CASSDPGGYLPTDTQYF.